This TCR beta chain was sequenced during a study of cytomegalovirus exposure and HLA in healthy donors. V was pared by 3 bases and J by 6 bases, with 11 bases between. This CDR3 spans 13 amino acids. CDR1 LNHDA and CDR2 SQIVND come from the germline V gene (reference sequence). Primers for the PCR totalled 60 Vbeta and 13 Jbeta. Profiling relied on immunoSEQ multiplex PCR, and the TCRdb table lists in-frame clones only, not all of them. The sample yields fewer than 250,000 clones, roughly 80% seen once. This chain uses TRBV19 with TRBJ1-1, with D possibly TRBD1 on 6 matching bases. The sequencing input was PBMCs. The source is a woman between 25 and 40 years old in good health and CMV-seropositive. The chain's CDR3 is CASSMGAGAEAFF. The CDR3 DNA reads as TGTGCCAGTAGTATGGGGGCGGGGGCTGAAGCTTTCTTT.